These T cell receptor beta chains were read from a single sample in a study of cytomegalovirus exposure and HLA in healthy donors. Assay used: immunoSEQ multiplex PCR; TCRdb lists only in-frame clones, some missing. Altogether around 100,000 clones are present, about four fifths being singletons, with the ten largest covering about a fifth. The sequenced sample was PBMCs. These receptors all come from a man aged 30 to 45 in good health and CMV-seropositive. CDR3s include the opening cysteine and the closing phenylalanine or tryptophan. The order of the fields is clone size, D gene, J gene, V gene, CDR3 DNA, CDR3 protein. D genes are given only for firm matches. For some rows the clone size is stated as once, few or many, or as a class when expanded; others skip it.

>NA|NA|TRBJ1-3|TRBV28
TGTGCCAGCAGTTCCCCGGGGGGGCCTGGAAACACCATATATTTT
CASSSPGGPGNTIYF
>NA|TRBD2|TRBJ2-5|TRBV7-2
TGTGCCAGCAGCCCCAGACTAGCGGGGGGCTGGAGGGAGACCCAGTACTTC
CASSPRLAGGWRETQYF
>NA|NA|TRBJ1-1|TRBV5-1
TGCGCCAGCAGCTTGCGGGCGGGTTCTAACACTGAAGCTTTCTTT
CASSLRAGSNTEAFF
>NA|NA|TRBJ2-1|TRBV6-1
TGTGCCAGCAGCCCAAGAACTAGCCACGATGAGCAGTTCTTC
CASSPRTSHDEQFF
>NA|NA|TRBJ2-5|TRBV9
TGTGCCAGCAGCGTAGCCCTCCAAGAGACCCAGTACTTC
CASSVALQETQYF
>NA|TRBD1|TRBJ1-4|TRBV4-1
TGCGCCAGCACCATACTGGGACAGGGGCTACGTGCAACTAATGAAAAACTGTTTTTT
CASTILGQGLRATNEKLFF
>NA|TRBD1|TRBJ1-1|TRBV28
TGTGCCAGCAGTTTATTGGACAGGGCATTCACTGAAGCTTTCTTT
CASSLLDRAFTEAFF
>NA|NA|TRBJ1-2|TRBV25-1
TGTGCCAGCAGTGCCCAGGCCCCCAGGGACTTTCACTATGGCTACACCTTC
CASSAQAPRDFHYGYTF
>once|NA|TRBJ1-1|TRBV7-2
TGTGCCAGCAGCTTAGCGCTCCTTAGGGGCACTGAAGCTTTCTTT
CASSLALLRGTEAFF
>once|NA|TRBJ1-6|TRBV27
TGTGCCAGCAGATTGAAAGCGACAGCATATAATTCACCCCTCCACTTT
CASRLKATAYNSPLHF
>NA|NA|TRBJ1-2|TRBV4-2
TGTGCCAGCAGCCAAGAGCAGGGGCCCTATGGCTACACCTTC
CASSQEQGPYGYTF
>NA|TRBD2|TRBJ2-2|TRBV11-2
TGTGCCAGCAGCCCCTTGCGGGGGGGCGGTTTTATGACCGGGGAGCTGTTTTTT
CASSPLRGGGFMTGELFF
>NA|TRBD1|TRBJ2-5|TRBV5-1
TGCGCCAGCAGCTTCGGCAGGGGGCCCGCCCGGTCGGAGACCCAGTACTTC
CASSFGRGPARSETQYF
>NA|TRBD2|TRBJ2-3|TRBV5-8
TGTGCCAGCAGCCTCTTCCTAGCGGGTATAACAGATACGCAGTATTTT
CASSLFLAGITDTQYF
>NA|NA|TRBJ2-3|TRBV7-9
TGTGCCAGCAGCTCGATAGCGCCGTGGAGCACAGATACGCAGTATTTT
CASSSIAPWSTDTQYF
>few|NA|TRBJ2-1|TRBV7-8
TGTGCCAGCAGTTTCAATCCGGACAATGAGCAGTTCTTC
CASSFNPDNEQFF